Listed here are 28 T cell receptor beta chains from one sample, sequenced in a study of blood T cell repertoires in COVID-19. Here immunoSEQ multiplex PCR was the method, and the copy in TCRdb shows in-frame clones only, minus some. The table shows roughly 130,000 clones, with about nine tenths occurring only once. Sequencing used peripheral blood. These receptors came from a man between 60 and 75 years old with COVID-19, enrolled during active disease.

Note on this clone: Other nucleotide sequences in the sample specify the same CDR3. In DNA form, the CDR3 reads TGTGCCAGCTCTCCCCCCGGGGACAATCAGCCCCAGCATTTT. This codes for CASSPPGDNQPQHF. This chain connects TRBV18 to TRBJ1-5, with D unclear. V was shortened by 6 bases and J by 3 bases, with 12 bases between the two germline ends. The CDR3 spans 14 residues. Looked up from germline, CDR1 is KGHSH and CDR2 is LQKENI.

The chain carries TRBV28 and TRBJ2-5; perhaps TRBD1 as D (6 bases). The CDR3 has 12 amino acids. Trimming took off 2 bases at V and 9 bases at J, with 10 bases between the two ends. Germline V CDR1 and CDR2: MDHEN, SYDVKM. The CDR3 loop reads CASSLETGSQYF. CDR3 in DNA: TGTGCCAGCAGTTTAGAAACAGGGTCCCAGTACTTC. Looking up the rest from reference TRBV28 and TRBJ2-5 gives the full variable domain: DVKVTQSSRYLVKRTGEKVFLECVQDMDHENMFWYRQDPGLGLRLIYFSYDVKMKEKGDIPEGYSVSREKKERFSLILESASTNQTSMYLCASSLETGSQYFGPGTRLLVL.

The V and J genes are TRBV3-1 (or the pseudogene TRBV3-2) and TRBJ2-2; TRBD2 matches at 9 bases. The junction had 5 bases not matched to a gene; V was cut back by 1 base and J by 5 bases. Germline CDR1 and CDR2: LGHDT and YNNKEL (reference sequence). The CDR3 has 16 amino acids. The CDR3 reads CASSQVGTSRTGELFF. DNA for the CDR3: TGTGCCAGCAGCCAAGTCGGGACTAGCCGGACCGGGGAGCTGTTTTTT.

The rearrangement joins TRBV12-5 to TRBJ1-5; D ambiguous. The CDR3 sequence is 14 residues long. Germline V gene data show CDR1 as LGHNT and CDR2 as FRNRAP. The V end was cut by 4 bases, the J end by 0 bases, with 7 bases between. The CDR3 protein is CASGSPYSNQPQHF. In DNA form, the CDR3 reads TGTGCTAGTGGTTCCCCTTATAGCAATCAGCCCCAGCATTTT.

The V gene is TRBV5-6, the J gene TRBJ1-1, with D uncertain. The CDR3 totals 16 residues. Trimming left V 0 bases short and J 8 bases short, with 20 bases between. CDR1 SGHDT and CDR2 YYEEEE come from the germline V gene. The CDR3 DNA reads TGTGCCAGCAGCTTGGGTGAGGGATGGGCAATAGAAGAAGCTTTCTTT. Amino acid sequence: CASSLGEGWAIEEAFF.

V and J are TRBV7-3 and TRBJ2-5; 7 bases are shared with TRBD2. This CDR3 region has 15 residues. The V gene's germline CDR1 is SGHTA and CDR2 FQGTGA. V shed 5 bases and J 4 bases; nucleotides not matched to a gene: 10. CDR3 loop: CASSREEGRSETQYF. In DNA form, the CDR3 reads TGTGCCAGCAGCCGGGAGGAGGGTAGGTCAGAGACCCAGTACTTC.

This clone was seen once. The V and J genes are TRBV7-9 and TRBJ2-7; 9 bases align to TRBD2. Germline trimming cut 4 bases from V and 0 bases from J; bases unmatched to any gene: 1. Germline CDR1 SEHNR, CDR2 FQNEAQ (reference sequence). The CDR3 spans 14 residues. As DNA, the CDR3 is TGTGCCAGCAGCTCTAGCGGGAACTCCTACGAGCAGTACTTC. Translation gives CASSSSGNSYEQYF.

The gene calls are TRBV7-2 and TRBJ2-3; a possible D gene is TRBD1 (6 bases). The CDR3 runs 13 residues. The V gene lost 4 bases and the J gene lost 6 bases, with 11 bases spanning the gap. Germline CDR1 SGHTA, CDR2 FQGNSA. The CDR3, as DNA: TGTGCCAGCAGCTACAGGGTGAGGGATACGCAGTATTTT. Its translation: CASSYRVRDTQYF.

The chain couples TRBV19 to TRBJ1-4; D is possibly TRBD1 (5 bases). V was pared by 3 bases and J by 0 bases, with 14 bases between. Germline V gene lookup returns CDR1 LNHDA and CDR2 SQIVND (reference sequence). The CDR3 is made up of 17 amino acids. The chain's CDR3 is CASSMMTVPATNEKLFF. The CDR3 nucleotides are TGTGCCAGTAGTATGATGACAGTACCGGCAACTAATGAAAAACTGTTTTTT.

The chain joins TRBV11-1 to TRBJ1-2; 7 bases are a match to TRBD1. The CDR3 has 13 amino acids. The trim removed 5 bases at V and 4 bases at J, leaving 4 bases unmatched. CDR1 is SGHAT and CDR2 is FQDESV in the germline V gene (reference sequence). The CDR3 DNA is TGTGCCAGCAGCCTCCAGGGGGTCTATGGCTACACCTTC. Protein: CASSLQGVYGYTF.

The DNA of the CDR3 is TGTGCCAGCTCACCACCCGAGTGGAGCGGGGAGCTGTTTTTT. Translated, it gives CASSPPEWSGELFF. The chain couples TRBV18 to TRBJ2-2; D gene ambiguous. The V gene's germline CDR1 is KGHSH and CDR2 LQKENI. V lost 0 bases, J lost 7 bases, and 9 bases lay in between. This CDR3 contains 14 residues.

The chain joins TRBV29-1 to TRBJ2-1; 10 positions agree with TRBD2. Germline V gives CDR1 SQVTM, CDR2 ANQGSEA. The CDR3 runs to 13 residues. Trimming cost V 3 bases and J 8 bases; bases outside gene matches: 4. The CDR3 coding sequence is TGCAGCGTTGAGGAGCGGGAGGGCTATGAGCAGTTCTTC. This codes for CSVEEREGYEQFF.

The rearrangement links TRBV16 to TRBJ2-1; possible D gene TRBD1, 5 bases. CDR1 and CDR2 from the germline V gene are KGHSY and FQNENV. This CDR3 spans 16 amino acids. The germline V and J ends were trimmed by 0 bases and 0 bases, with 9 bases remaining between them. CDR3 residues: CASSQSDSYSYNEQFF. CDR3 bases: TGTGCCAGCAGCCAATCCGACAGCTACTCCTACAATGAGCAGTTCTTC.

This rearrangement joins TRBV2 to TRBJ1-6; D is uncertain. This CDR3 spans 17 amino acids. Germline V gives CDR1 SNHLY, CDR2 FYNNEI. V was trimmed by 6 bases and J by 0 bases, leaving 15 bases between them. The CDR3 spells CASRPNSASSYNSPLHF. The CDR3, as DNA: TGTGCCAGCAGACCTAACAGTGCAAGCTCCTATAATTCACCCCTCCACTTT.

The V call is TRBV2, the J call TRBJ2-7; 7 bases agree with TRBD2. CDR1 SNHLY and CDR2 FYNNEI come from the germline V gene. Trimming cost V 3 bases and J 9 bases; bases outside gene matches: 14. The CDR3 covers 15 residues. CDR3 protein: CASSEGLADRSVQYF. The CDR3 region has the DNA TGTGCCAGCAGTGAGGGTCTAGCGGACCGCTCAGTGCAGTACTTC.

This chain connects TRBV10-3 to TRBJ1-1; 8 bases map to TRBD1. Per germline, CDR1 ENHRY and CDR2 SYGVKD. The CDR3 loop spans 13 amino acids. Trimming removed 7 bases from V and 1 base from J; junction bases left unmatched: 2. This CDR3 reads CAIKDRENTEAFF. The CDR3 DNA reads TGTGCCATCAAGGACAGGGAGAACACTGAAGCTTTCTTT.

The chain uses TRBV28 and TRBJ2-6; possible D gene TRBD1, 5 bases. Deletions cut 3 bases from V and 0 bases from J, with 15 bases between. CDR1 is MDHEN, CDR2 SYDVKM, per germline. This CDR3 region has 18 residues. This CDR3 is CASSFRDSAYSGANVLTF. As DNA, the CDR3 is TGTGCCAGCAGTTTTCGAGACAGCGCTTACTCTGGGGCCAACGTCCTGACTTTC.

Here the CDR3 reads CASSMVTGGVSGNGYTF. The CDR3 nucleotides read TGTGCCAGCAGTATGGTTACGGGGGGAGTTTCCGGGAATGGCTACACCTTC. The chain is built from TRBV2 and TRBJ1-2; a possible D gene is TRBD1 (5 bases). Germline CDR1 reads SNHLY; CDR2 reads FYNNEI. CDR3 length: 17 residues. Trimming took 5 bases from V and 6 from J, leaving 25 bases between them. The full variable domain, with the rest looked up from reference TRBV2 and TRBJ1-2, is EPEVTQTPSHQVTQMGQEVILRCVPISNHLYFYWYRQILGQKVEFLVSFYNNEISEKSEIFDDQFSVERPDGSNFTLKIRSTKLEDSAMYFCASSMVTGGVSGNGYTFGSGTRLTVV.

The rearrangement joins TRBV28 to TRBJ2-2; D possibly corresponds to TRBD2 (6 bases). CDR3 length: 11 residues. Germline CDR1 MDHEN, CDR2 SYDVKM. Trimming cost V 8 bases and J 5 bases, with 6 bases left between them. The CDR3 DNA sequence: TGTGCCAGCGGAGGGACCGGGGAGCTGTTTTTT. Its protein product is CASGGTGELFF. The whole variable domain, filled in from reference TRBV28 and TRBJ2-2, reads DVKVTQSSRYLVKRTGEKVFLECVQDMDHENMFWYRQDPGLGLRLIYFSYDVKMKEKGDIPEGYSVSREKKERFSLILESASTNQTSMYLCASGGTGELFFGEGSRLTVL.

The chain uses TRBV6-5 and TRBJ2-3; maybe TRBD1 (5 bases). V shed 2 bases and J shed 0 bases, with 12 bases lying between them. Per the germline V gene, CDR1 is MNHEY and CDR2 is SVGAGI. CDR3 length: 16 residues. CDR3 region: CASSYDSYGSTDTQYF. As DNA, the CDR3 is TGTGCCAGCAGTTACGACAGCTACGGTAGCACAGATACGCAGTATTTT.

As regards this clone: A read error may explain this, as a much larger clone is one base away. The chain links TRBV5-1 to TRBJ2-1; 9 bases line up with TRBD1. Trimming at V came to 3 bases and at J to 5 bases, leaving 3 bases not matched to a gene. Germline values: CDR1 SGHRS, CDR2 YFSETQ. The CDR3 sequence is 14 residues long. The DNA of the CDR3 is TGCGCCAGCAGCTCCGGGACAGGGAACAATGAGCAGTTCTTC. Amino acid sequence: CASSSGTGNNEQFF.

The chain employs TRBV4-1 and TRBJ1-1, with D possibly matching TRBD1 (5 bases). Germline V gives CDR1 MGHRA, CDR2 YSYEKL. The V end was cut by 1 base, the J end by 4 bases, with 7 bases between. The length of the CDR3 is 13 residues. CDR3 nucleotide sequence: TGCGCCAGCAGCCAAGCAGGGCGCACTGAAGCTTTCTTT. Residues: CASSQAGRTEAFF.

V and J are TRBV10-3 and TRBJ2-7; 10 bases match TRBD2. V shed 4 bases, J shed 5 bases, and the junction held 8 bases outside the gene matches. The CDR3 runs 15 residues. The germline V gene encodes CDR1 ENHRY and CDR2 SYGVKD. CDR3 sequence reads: CAISGITSGKNEQYF. The CDR3 DNA sequence: TGTGCCATCAGTGGAATAACTAGCGGGAAGAACGAGCAGTACTTC.

This clone has just a few counts. The chain recombines TRBV6-4 with TRBJ2-3, with D possibly TRBD2 on 5 matching bases. Germline loops: CDR1 MRHNA, CDR2 SNTAGT. The germline V and J ends were trimmed by 3 bases and 4 bases, with 17 bases remaining between them. This CDR3 has 16 amino acids. CDR3 residues: CASSERATLAADTQYF. CDR3 nucleotide sequence: TGTGCCAGCAGTGAGAGGGCGACTTTGGCGGCAGATACGCAGTATTTT.

The genes are TRBV27 and TRBJ1-4, with 8 bases identical to TRBD1. This CDR3 is built from 13 residues. V lost 5 bases and J lost 7; bases outside the gene matches: 3. Germline CDR1 MNHEY, CDR2 SMNVEV (reference sequence). The CDR3 here is CASSQGAFEKLFF. CDR3 nucleotide sequence: TGTGCCAGCAGTCAGGGGGCGTTTGAAAAACTGTTTTTT.

A note on this clone: This specimen includes other DNA sequences encoding the same CDR3. The rearrangement joins TRBV9 to TRBJ2-3; 7 bases map to TRBD2. V lost 0 bases to trimming and J lost 1 base; unmatched junction nucleotides: 2. The CDR3 runs to 15 residues. CDR1 and CDR2 (germline): SGDLS, YYNGEE. CDR3 loop: CASSVGLAGTDTQYF. DNA of the CDR3: TGTGCCAGCAGCGTAGGGCTAGCGGGCACAGATACGCAGTATTTT.

The chain joins TRBV7-2 to TRBJ2-5; TRBD2 aligns across 7 bases. The V and J ends lost 4 bases and 2 bases, in that order; junction bases with no gene match: 4. The CDR3 covers 14 residues. Germline loops: CDR1 SGHTA, CDR2 FQGNSA. The CDR3 sequence is CASSWRAGQETQYF. The CDR3 DNA reads TGTGCCAGCAGCTGGAGAGCGGGGCAAGAGACCCAGTACTTC.

J is TRBJ1-2 and V is TRBV6-5; 7 bases map to TRBD1. With 10 bases clipped from V and 5 bases from J, the junction kept 10 bases outside the gene matches. The germline CDR1 and CDR2 sequences are MNHEY and SVGAGI. The CDR3 length is 13 residues. DNA of the CDR3: TGTGCCACCGAAGACAGGGTGGGGTATGGCTACACCTTC. This sequence encodes CATEDRVGYGYTF.